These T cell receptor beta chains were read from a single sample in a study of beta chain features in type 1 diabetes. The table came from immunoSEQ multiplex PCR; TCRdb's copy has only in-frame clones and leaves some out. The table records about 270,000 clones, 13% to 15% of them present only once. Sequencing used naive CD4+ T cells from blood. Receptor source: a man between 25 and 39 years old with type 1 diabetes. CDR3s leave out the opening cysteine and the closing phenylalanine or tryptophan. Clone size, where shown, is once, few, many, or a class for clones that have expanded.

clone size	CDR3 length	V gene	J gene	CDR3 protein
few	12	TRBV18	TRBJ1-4	ASSMPATNEKLF
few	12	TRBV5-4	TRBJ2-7	ASSLVDNSYEQY
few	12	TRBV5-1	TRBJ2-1	ASSLVGGINEQF
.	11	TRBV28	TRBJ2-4	ASRPGQLNIQY
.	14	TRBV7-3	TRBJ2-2	ASSLRLAGAGGELF
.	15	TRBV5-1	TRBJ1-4	ASSKTGTDATNEKLF
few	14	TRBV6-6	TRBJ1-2	ASSTGWRGVTYGYT
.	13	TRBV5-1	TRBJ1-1	ASSLGQLMNTEAF
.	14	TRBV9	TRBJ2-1	ASSPSAGESYNEQF
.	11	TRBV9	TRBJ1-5	ASSGTGNQPQH
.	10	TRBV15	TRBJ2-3	ATSSPPAAQY
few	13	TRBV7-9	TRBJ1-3	ASSSTGLSGNTIY
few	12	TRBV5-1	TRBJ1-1	ASSSDGGDTEAF
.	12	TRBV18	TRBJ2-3	ASSPEWSTDTQY
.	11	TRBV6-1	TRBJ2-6	ASSPFGANVLT
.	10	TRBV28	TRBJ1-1	ASSSGDTEAF
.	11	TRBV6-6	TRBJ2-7	ATTSSRVYEQY
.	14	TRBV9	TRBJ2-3	ASSNPPAAGGDTQY
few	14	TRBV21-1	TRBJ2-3	ASSKTGESSTDTQY
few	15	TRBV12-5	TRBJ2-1	ASGLVPGRIPYNEQF
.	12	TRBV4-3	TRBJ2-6	ASSQEEGANVLT
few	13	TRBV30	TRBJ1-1	AWRDRRGIGTEAF
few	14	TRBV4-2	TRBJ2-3	ASSQFSGRPTDTQY
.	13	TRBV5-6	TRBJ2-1	ASSLIGQVYNEQF
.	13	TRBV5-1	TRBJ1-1	ASSTTDRVNTEAF
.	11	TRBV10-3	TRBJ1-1	AISDDRGRITF
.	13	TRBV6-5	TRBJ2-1	ASSPTGPHMGEQF
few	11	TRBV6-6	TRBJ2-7	ASSRLAGVEQY
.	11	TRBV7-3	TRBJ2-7	ASSPGQDYEQY
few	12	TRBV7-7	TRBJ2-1	ASSAGPAGNEQF
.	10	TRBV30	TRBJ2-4	AWSLGFAIQY
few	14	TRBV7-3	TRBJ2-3	ASSSRAGSSTDTQY
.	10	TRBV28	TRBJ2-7	ASRYLAGAEY
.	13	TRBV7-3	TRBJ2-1	ASSLNTGQSGEQF
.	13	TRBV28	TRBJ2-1	ASSYREQIYNEQF
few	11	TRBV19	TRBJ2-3	ASSRIGLPSQY
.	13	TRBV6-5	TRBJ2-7	ASRESGVSSYEQY
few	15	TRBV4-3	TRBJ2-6	ASSQVQGAAGANVLT
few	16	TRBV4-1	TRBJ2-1	ASSKKVSGSVTYNEQF
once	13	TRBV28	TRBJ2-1	ASSTLNHRSGEQF
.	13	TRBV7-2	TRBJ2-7	ASSRTSGSTYEQY